This TCR beta chain was obtained from a study of T cells in Graves' hyperthyroidism and ophthalmopathy. TCR beta CDR3 region amplification was performed from RNA transcripts. Primed by the HTBI set, a first-round RT-PCR was run on the TCR CDR3. Each CDR3 protein gets one entry after TCRdb re-called the multiplex PCR reads with MiXCR. The sample holds roughly 350,000 distinct CDR3 sequences, roughly 13% seen once. This clonotype came up a few times. V was trimmed by 1 base and J by 3 bases, leaving 13 bases between them. This CDR3 region has 16 residues. Germline CDR1 reads MGHRA; CDR2 reads YSYEKL. Based on clinical symptoms, serum thyroxine and TRAb, thyroid ultrasound and orbital computed tomography, diagnoses were reached.

The TCR sequence derives from a woman aged 40 to 50 with Graves' ophthalmopathy. The chain links TRBV4-1 to TRBJ1-5; D not certain. Sequencing was performed on blood. The CDR3 DNA reads as TGCGCCAGCAGCCAAGTCTCCGGCCTACTCAATCAGCCCCAGCATTTT. This translates into CASSQVSGLLNQPQHF.